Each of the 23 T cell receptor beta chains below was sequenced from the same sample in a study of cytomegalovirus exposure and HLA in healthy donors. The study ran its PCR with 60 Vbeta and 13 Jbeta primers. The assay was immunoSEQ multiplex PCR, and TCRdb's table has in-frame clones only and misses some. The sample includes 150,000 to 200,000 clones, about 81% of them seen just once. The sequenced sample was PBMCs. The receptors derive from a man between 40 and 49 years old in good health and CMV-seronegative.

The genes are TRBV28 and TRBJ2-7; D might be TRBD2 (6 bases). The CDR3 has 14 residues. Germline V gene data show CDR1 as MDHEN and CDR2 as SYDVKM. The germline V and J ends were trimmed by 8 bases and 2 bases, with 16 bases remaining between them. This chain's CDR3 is CASRRLEGTYEQYF. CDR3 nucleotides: TGTGCCAGCCGCCGACTAGAGGGAACCTACGAGCAGTACTTC.

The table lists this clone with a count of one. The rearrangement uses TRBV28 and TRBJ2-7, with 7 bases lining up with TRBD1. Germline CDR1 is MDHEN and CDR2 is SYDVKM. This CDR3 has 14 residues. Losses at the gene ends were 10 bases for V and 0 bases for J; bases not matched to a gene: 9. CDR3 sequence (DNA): TGTGCCACCCCGACAGGGCTACACTCCTACGAGCAGTACTTC. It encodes CATPTGLHSYEQYF.

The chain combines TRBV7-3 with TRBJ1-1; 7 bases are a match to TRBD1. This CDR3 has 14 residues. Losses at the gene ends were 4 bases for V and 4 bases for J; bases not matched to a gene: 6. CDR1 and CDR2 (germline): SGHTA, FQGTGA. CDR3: CASSSDREITEAFF. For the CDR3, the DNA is TGTGCCAGCAGCTCTGACAGGGAGATCACTGAAGCTTTCTTT.

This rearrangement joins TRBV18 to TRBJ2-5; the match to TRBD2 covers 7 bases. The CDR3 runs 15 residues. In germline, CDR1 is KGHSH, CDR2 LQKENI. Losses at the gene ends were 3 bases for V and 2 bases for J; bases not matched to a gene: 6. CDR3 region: CASSPGSGEQETQYF. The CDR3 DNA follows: TGTGCCAGCTCACCGGGGAGCGGGGAACAAGAGACCCAGTACTTC.

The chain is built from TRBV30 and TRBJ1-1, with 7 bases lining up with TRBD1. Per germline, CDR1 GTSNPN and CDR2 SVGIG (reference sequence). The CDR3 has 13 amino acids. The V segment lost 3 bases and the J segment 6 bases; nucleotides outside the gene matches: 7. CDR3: CAWRRGLLPEAFF. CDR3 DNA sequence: TGTGCCTGGAGGAGGGGGCTTCTTCCTGAAGCTTTCTTT.

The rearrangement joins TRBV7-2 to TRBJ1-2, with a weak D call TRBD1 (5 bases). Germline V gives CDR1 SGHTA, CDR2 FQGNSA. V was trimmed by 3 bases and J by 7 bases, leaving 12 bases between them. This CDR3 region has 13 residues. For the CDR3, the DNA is TGTGCCAGCAGCTTGTCGGGGGGTGGTGGCTACACCTTC. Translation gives CASSLSGGGGYTF.

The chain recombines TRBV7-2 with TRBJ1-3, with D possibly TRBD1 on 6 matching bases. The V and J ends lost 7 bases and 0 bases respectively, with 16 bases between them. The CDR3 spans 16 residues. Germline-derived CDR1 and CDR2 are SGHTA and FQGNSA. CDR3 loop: CASTPGGGSSGNTIYF. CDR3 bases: TGTGCCAGCACCCCGGGGGGCGGAAGCTCTGGAAACACCATATATTTT.

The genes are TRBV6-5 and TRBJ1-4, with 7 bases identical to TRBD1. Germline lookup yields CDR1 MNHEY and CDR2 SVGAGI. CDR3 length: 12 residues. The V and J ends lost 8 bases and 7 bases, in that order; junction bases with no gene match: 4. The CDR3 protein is CASRDRAEKLFF. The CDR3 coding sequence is TGTGCCAGCCGAGACAGGGCTGAAAAACTGTTTTTT.

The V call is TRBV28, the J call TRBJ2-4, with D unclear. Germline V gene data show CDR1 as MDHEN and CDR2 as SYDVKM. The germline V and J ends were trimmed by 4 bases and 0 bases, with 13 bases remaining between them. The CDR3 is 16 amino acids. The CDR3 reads CASSSYETLAKNIQYF. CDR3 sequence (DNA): TGTGCCAGCAGTTCCTACGAGACTCTAGCCAAAAACATTCAGTACTTC.

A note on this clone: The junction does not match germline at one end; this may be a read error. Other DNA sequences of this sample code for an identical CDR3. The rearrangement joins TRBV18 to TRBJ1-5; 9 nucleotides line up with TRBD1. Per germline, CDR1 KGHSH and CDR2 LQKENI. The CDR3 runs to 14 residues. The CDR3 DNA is TGTGCCAGCTCTCCACAGGGGGCTGGGCAGCCCCAGCATTTT. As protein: CASSPQGAGQPQHF. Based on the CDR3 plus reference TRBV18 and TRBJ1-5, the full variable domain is NAGVMQNPRHLVRRRGQEARLRCSPMKGHSHVYWYRQLPEEGLKFMVYLQKENIIDESGMPKERFSAEFPKEGPSILRIQQVVRGDSAAYFCASSPQGAGQPQHFGDGTRLSIL.

The chain's CDR3 is CASSPAGTSGRLNTGELFF. CDR3 nucleotides: TGTGCCAGCAGCCCAGCTGGGACTAGCGGGAGGTTGAACACCGGGGAGCTGTTTTTT. The chain combines TRBV11-1 with TRBJ2-2; 15 nucleotides align to TRBD2. Germline-derived CDR1 and CDR2 are SGHAT and FQDESV (reference sequence). V dropped 5 bases and J dropped 1; count of bases not matched to a gene: 8. This CDR3 is 19 amino acids long.

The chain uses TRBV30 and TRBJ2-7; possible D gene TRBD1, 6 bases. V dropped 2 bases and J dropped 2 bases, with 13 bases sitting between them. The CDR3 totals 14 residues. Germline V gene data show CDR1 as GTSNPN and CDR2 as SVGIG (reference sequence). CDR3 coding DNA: TGTGCCTGGAGTACCGGGACAAGGCCCTACGAGCAGTACTTC. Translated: CAWSTGTRPYEQYF. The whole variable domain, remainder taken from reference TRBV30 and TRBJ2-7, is SQTIHQWPATLVQPVGSPLSLECTVEGTSNPNLYWYRQAAGRGLQLLFYSVGIGQISSEVPQNLSASRPQDRQFILSSKKLLLSDSGFYLCAWSTGTRPYEQYFGPGTRLTVT.

CDR3 protein: CASSPRVAGGTGELFF. CDR3 bases: TGTGCCAGCAGCCCCCGAGTAGCGGGGGGGACCGGGGAGCTGTTTTTT. This sequence joins TRBV9 and TRBJ2-2, with TRBD2 identical over 11 bases. This CDR3 spans 16 amino acids. Germline trimming cut 4 bases from V and 5 bases from J; bases unmatched to any gene: 7. CDR1 is SGDLS, CDR2 YYNGEE, per germline.

The DNA of the CDR3 is TGTGCCAGCAGCCCCGACAGGGTTAGGGAGCAGTACTTC. Its protein product is CASSPDRVREQYF. The rearrangement links TRBV28 to TRBJ2-7; 7 bases map to TRBD1. After removal of 6 bases from V and 7 bases from J, the junction contained 9 bases not matched to a gene. CDR1 is MDHEN, CDR2 SYDVKM, per germline. The CDR3 has 13 amino acids.

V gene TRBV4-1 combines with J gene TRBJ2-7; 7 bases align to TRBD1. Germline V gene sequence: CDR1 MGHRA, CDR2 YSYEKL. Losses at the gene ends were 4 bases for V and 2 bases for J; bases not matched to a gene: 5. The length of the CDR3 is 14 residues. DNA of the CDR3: TGCGCCAGCAGCCGGGAGACAGGGACCTACGAGCAGTACTTC. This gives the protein CASSRETGTYEQYF.

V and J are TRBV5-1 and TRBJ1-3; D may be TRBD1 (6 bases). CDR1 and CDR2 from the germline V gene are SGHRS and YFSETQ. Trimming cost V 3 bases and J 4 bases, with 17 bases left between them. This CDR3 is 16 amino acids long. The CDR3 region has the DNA TGCGCCAGCAGCTCAGCTGGACAGCTCGCCGGAAACACCATATATTTT. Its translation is CASSSAGQLAGNTIYF.

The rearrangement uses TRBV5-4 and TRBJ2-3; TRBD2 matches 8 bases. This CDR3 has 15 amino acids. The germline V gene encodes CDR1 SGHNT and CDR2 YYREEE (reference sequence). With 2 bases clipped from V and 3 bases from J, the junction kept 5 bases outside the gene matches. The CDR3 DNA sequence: TGTGCCAGCAGCTTCGAACGGGAGGGTACAGATACGCAGTATTTT. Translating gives CASSFEREGTDTQYF.

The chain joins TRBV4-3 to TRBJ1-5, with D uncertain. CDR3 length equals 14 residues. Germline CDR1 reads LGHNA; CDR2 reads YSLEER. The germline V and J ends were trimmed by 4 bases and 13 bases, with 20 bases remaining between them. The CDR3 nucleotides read TGCGCCAGCAGCCTTTTAGAGGAGGTACAGAAACAGCATTTT. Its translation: CASSLLEEVQKQHF.

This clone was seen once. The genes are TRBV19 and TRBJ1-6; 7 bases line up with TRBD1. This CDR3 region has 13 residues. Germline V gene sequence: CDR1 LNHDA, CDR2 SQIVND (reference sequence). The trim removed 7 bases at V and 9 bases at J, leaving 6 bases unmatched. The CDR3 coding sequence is TGTGCCAGTACCACGACAGGGTTTTCACCCCTCCACTTT. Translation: CASTTTGFSPLHF.

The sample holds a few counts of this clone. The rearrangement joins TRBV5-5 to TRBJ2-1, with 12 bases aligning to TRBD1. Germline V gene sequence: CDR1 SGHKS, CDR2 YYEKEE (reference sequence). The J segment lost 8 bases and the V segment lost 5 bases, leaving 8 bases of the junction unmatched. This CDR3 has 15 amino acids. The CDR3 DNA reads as TGTGCCAGCAGGGGGACAGGGGGCGTATGGGATGAGCAGTTCTTC. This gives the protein CASRGTGGVWDEQFF.

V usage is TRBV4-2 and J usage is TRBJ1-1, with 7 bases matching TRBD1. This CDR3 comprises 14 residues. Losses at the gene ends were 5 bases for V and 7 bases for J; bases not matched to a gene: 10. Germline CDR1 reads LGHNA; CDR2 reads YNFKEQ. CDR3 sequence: CASSATGEESEAFF. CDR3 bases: TGTGCCAGCAGCGCTACAGGGGAAGAGAGTGAAGCTTTCTTT.

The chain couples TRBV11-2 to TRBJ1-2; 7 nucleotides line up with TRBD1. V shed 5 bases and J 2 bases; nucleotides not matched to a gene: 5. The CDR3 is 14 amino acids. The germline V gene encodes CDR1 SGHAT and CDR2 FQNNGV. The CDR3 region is CASSPEGGNYGYTF. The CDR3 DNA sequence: TGTGCCAGCAGCCCGGAAGGGGGCAACTATGGCTACACCTTC.

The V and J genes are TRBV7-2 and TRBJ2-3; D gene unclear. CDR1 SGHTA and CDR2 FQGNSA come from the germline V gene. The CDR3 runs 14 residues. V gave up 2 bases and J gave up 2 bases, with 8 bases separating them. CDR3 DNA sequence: TGTGCCAGCAGCTTAAGAGCTACCACAGATACGCAGTATTTT. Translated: CASSLRATTDTQYF. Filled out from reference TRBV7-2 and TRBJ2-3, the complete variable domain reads GAGVSQSPSNKVTEKGKDVELRCDPISGHTALYWYRQSLGQGLEFLIYFQGNSAPDKSGLPSDRFSAERTGGSVSTLTIQRTQQEDSAVYLCASSLRATTDTQYFGPGTRLTVL.